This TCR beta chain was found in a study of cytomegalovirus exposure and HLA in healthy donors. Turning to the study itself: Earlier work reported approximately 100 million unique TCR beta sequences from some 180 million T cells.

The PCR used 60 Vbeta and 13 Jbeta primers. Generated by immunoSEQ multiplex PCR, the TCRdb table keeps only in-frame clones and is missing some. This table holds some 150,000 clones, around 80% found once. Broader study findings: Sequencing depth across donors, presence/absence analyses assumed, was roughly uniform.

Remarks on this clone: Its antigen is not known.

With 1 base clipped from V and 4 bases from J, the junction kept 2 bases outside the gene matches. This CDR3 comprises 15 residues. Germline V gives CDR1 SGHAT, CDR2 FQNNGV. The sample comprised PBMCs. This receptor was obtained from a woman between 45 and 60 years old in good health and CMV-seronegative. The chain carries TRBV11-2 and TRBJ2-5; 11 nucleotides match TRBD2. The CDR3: CASSLGLAGGETQYF. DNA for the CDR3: TGTGCCAGCAGCTTAGGGCTAGCGGGGGGAGAGACCCAGTACTTC. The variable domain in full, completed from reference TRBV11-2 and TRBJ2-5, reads EAGVAQSPRYKIIEKRQSVAFWCNPISGHATLYWYQQILGQGPKLLIQFQNNGVVDDSQLPKDRFSAERLKGVDSTLKIQPAKLEDSAVYLCASSLGLAGGETQYFGPGTRLLVL.